The 16 T cell receptor beta chains listed next were all sequenced from one sample in a study of cytomegalovirus exposure and HLA in healthy donors. In the PCR, 60 Vbeta and 13 Jbeta primers were used. Sequencing was performed with immunoSEQ multiplex PCR; in TCRdb, only in-frame clones are kept and a portion is missing. The table includes about 190,000 clones, around 67% detected once. The sample comprised PBMCs. The receptors originated from a woman between 25 and 40 years old in good health and CMV-seropositive.

The J gene is TRBJ2-1, the V gene TRBV4-1; 15 nucleotides agree with TRBD2. Losses at the gene ends were 2 bases for V and 7 bases for J; bases not matched to a gene: 9. Germline V gene lookup returns CDR1 MGHRA and CDR2 YSYEKL. The CDR3 totals 18 residues. The CDR3 region has the DNA TGCGCCAGCAGCCAAACGGATATGGGACTAGCGGGAGGTAATGAGCAGTTCTTC. Residues: CASSQTDMGLAGGNEQFF.

This clone was detected only a few times. The rearrangement uses TRBV11-2 and TRBJ1-1, with 8 positions matching TRBD1. J lost 6 bases, V lost 2 bases, and 2 bases had no gene match. CDR1 is SGHAT, CDR2 FQNNGV, per germline. The CDR3 covers 13 residues. This chain's CDR3 is CASSLPGGPEAFF. As DNA, the CDR3 is TGTGCCAGCAGCTTACCAGGGGGCCCTGAAGCTTTCTTT. Filled out from reference TRBV11-2 and TRBJ1-1, the complete variable domain reads EAGVAQSPRYKIIEKRQSVAFWCNPISGHATLYWYQQILGQGPKLLIQFQNNGVVDDSQLPKDRFSAERLKGVDSTLKIQPAKLEDSAVYLCASSLPGGPEAFFGQGTRLTVV.

V usage is TRBV9 and J usage is TRBJ2-3, with D possibly TRBD1 on 6 matching bases. This CDR3 region has 16 residues. Germline-derived CDR1 and CDR2 are SGDLS and YYNGEE. V lost 0 bases to trimming and J lost 0 bases, with 11 bases between them. The CDR3 reads CASSVVGQLSTDTQYF. The DNA of the CDR3 is TGTGCCAGCAGCGTAGTTGGACAGCTTAGCACAGATACGCAGTATTTT.

This clone turned up a few times. This rearrangement joins TRBV5-1 to TRBJ1-5; D is ambiguous. From germline, CDR1 is SGHRS and CDR2 YFSETQ. V was shortened by 0 bases and J by 1 base, with 8 bases between the two germline ends. The CDR3 runs 15 residues. In nucleotides, the CDR3 is TGCGCCAGCAGCTTGGCCGGGATGAGCAATCAGCCCCAGCATTTT. It specifies CASSLAGMSNQPQHF.

The rearrangement uses TRBV9 and TRBJ1-2, with D maybe TRBD1 (5 bases). Trimming took off 3 bases at V and 3 bases at J, with 18 bases between the two ends. CDR1 and CDR2 (germline): SGDLS, YYNGEE. This CDR3 has 16 residues. CDR3 amino acids: CASSGGGRGRYYGYTF. The CDR3 nucleotides read TGTGCCAGCAGCGGAGGAGGGAGGGGCCGGTACTATGGCTACACCTTC.

The rearrangement uses TRBV27 and TRBJ1-2; TRBD1 is a possible D gene (5 bases). From germline, CDR1 is MNHEY and CDR2 SMNVEV (reference sequence). V was clipped by 0 bases and J by 4 bases, with 9 bases between them. This CDR3 is built from 14 residues. Written as DNA, the CDR3 is TGTGCCAGCAGTTTATCGGGGGGAGGCTATGGCTACACCTTC. Translated, it gives CASSLSGGGYGYTF.

In this sample, this clone turned up once. The CDR3 DNA reads TGTGCCAGCAGCGAGGGAGATAGCGGGAGGCGCACAGATACGCAGTATTTT. Translating gives CASSEGDSGRRTDTQYF. The J gene is TRBJ2-3, the V gene TRBV9; TRBD2 matches at 10 bases. This CDR3 has 17 residues. V was clipped by 3 bases and J by 1 base; unmatched bases: 8. Germline V CDR1 and CDR2: SGDLS, YYNGEE.

The chain links TRBV11-2 to TRBJ2-2; D remains unclear. There are 14 residues in the CDR3. Germline lookup yields CDR1 SGHAT and CDR2 FQNNGV. V lost 0 bases and J 3 bases, leaving 5 bases between the germline ends. CDR3 nucleotides: TGTGCCAGCAGCTTAGATTATTACACCGGGGAGCTGTTTTTT. This gives the protein CASSLDYYTGELFF.

The J gene is TRBJ2-3, the V gene TRBV28; D gene unclear. The germline V gene encodes CDR1 MDHEN and CDR2 SYDVKM. The V end lost 2 bases, the J end lost 2 bases, and 5 bases lay between the germline ends. The CDR3 runs 13 residues. The CDR3: CASSLTDTDTQYF. CDR3 DNA: TGTGCCAGCAGTTTAACAGACACAGATACGCAGTATTTT.

The chain recombines TRBV7-9 with TRBJ2-7; the match to TRBD1 covers 9 bases. Germline trimming cut 4 bases from V and 5 bases from J; bases unmatched to any gene: 6. Germline assignment: CDR1 SEHNR and CDR2 FQNEAQ (reference sequence). This CDR3 spans 14 amino acids. The CDR3 coding sequence is TGTGCCAGCAGCTCCGGGACAGGGTACCACGAGCAGTACTTC. Its protein is CASSSGTGYHEQYF. Using reference TRBV7-9 and TRBJ2-7 for the parts outside the CDR3, the full variable domain is DTGVSQNPRHKITKRGQNVTFRCDPISEHNRLYWYRQTLGQGPEFLTYFQNEAQLEKSRLLSDRFSAERPKGSFSTLEIQRTEQGDSAMYLCASSSGTGYHEQYFGPGTRLTVT.

The chain couples TRBV19 to TRBJ2-7; the D gene is possibly TRBD1 (7 bases). This CDR3 region has 16 residues. Trimming took off 0 bases at V and 1 base at J, with 13 bases between the two ends. CDR1 is LNHDA, CDR2 SQIVND, per germline (reference sequence). The CDR3 is CASSIDAGQLSYEQYF. The CDR3 bases are TGTGCCAGTAGTATAGACGCGGGACAGCTTTCCTACGAGCAGTACTTC.

The rearrangement links TRBV28 to TRBJ1-5; D possibly corresponds to TRBD1 (6 bases). The length of the CDR3 is 15 residues. Trimming cost V 2 bases and J 1 base, with 9 bases left between them. Germline lookup yields CDR1 MDHEN and CDR2 SYDVKM. The CDR3 DNA is TGTGCCAGCAGTTTAGGGGGGGCGAGCAATCAGCCCCAGCATTTT. Amino acid sequence: CASSLGGASNQPQHF.

This clone was found once. The genes are TRBV6-5 and TRBJ1-2; TRBD1 matches at 7 bases. V was pared by 6 bases and J by 5 bases, with 3 bases of the junction left unmatched. The CDR3 spans 12 residues. Germline-derived CDR1 and CDR2 are MNHEY and SVGAGI. Written as DNA, the CDR3 is TGTGCCAGCAGCGGACAGGAGTATGGCTACACCTTC. Residues: CASSGQEYGYTF.

CDR3 in amino acids: CAVVVGEAKNIQYF. DNA for the CDR3: TGTGCCGTGGTAGTGGGAGAGGCCAAAAACATTCAGTACTTC. The chain is built from TRBV2 and TRBJ2-4; possible D gene TRBD2, 5 bases. The germline gives CDR1 SNHLY, CDR2 FYNNEI. Trimming pared 11 bases from V and 1 base from J, leaving 15 bases between. This CDR3 has 14 residues. Full variable domain (outside the CDR3, taken from reference TRBV2 and TRBJ2-4): EPEVTQTPSHQVTQMGQEVILRCVPISNHLYFYWYRQILGQKVEFLVSFYNNEISEKSEIFDDQFSVERPDGSNFTLKIRSTKLEDSAMYFCAVVVGEAKNIQYFGAGTRLSVL.

As to this clone: At one of its ends the junction is not consistent with the germline gene, which may arise from a read error. V usage is TRBV4-2 and J usage is TRBJ2-4; 14 bases line up with TRBD2. Germline loops: CDR1 LGHNA, CDR2 YNFKEQ. CDR3 length: 19 residues. CDR3 amino acids: CASSQVGTSGSLAKSIQYF. CDR3 bases: TGTGCCAGCAGCCAGGTGGGGACTAGCGGGAGTCTAGCCAAAAGCATTCAGTACTTC.

Here the CDR3 reads CASSITGESDTQYF. The DNA of the CDR3 is TGTGCCAGCAGTATCACGGGAGAGTCAGATACGCAGTATTTT. The V gene is TRBV6-4, the J gene TRBJ2-3; possible D gene TRBD2, 6 bases. Trimming took off 5 bases at V and 4 bases at J, with 13 bases between the two ends. The CDR3 length is 14 residues. Germline CDR1 and CDR2: MRHNA and SNTAGT.